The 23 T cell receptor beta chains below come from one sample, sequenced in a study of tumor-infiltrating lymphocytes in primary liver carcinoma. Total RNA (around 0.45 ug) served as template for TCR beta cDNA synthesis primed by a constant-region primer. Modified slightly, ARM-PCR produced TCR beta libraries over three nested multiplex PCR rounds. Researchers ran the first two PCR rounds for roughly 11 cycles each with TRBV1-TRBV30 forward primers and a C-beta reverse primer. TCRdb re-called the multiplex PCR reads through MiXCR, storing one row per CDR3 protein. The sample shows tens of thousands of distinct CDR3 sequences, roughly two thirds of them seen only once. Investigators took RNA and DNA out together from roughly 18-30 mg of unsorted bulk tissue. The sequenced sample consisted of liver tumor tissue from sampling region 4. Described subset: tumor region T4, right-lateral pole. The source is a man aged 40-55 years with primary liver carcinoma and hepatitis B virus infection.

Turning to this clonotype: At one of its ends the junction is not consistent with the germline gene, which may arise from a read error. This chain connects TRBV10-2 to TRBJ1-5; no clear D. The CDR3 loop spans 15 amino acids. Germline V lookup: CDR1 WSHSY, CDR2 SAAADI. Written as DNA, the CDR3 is TGCGCCAGCAGTGAACAGTCTTATAGCAATAAGCCCCAACATTTT. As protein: CASSEQSYSNKPQHF.

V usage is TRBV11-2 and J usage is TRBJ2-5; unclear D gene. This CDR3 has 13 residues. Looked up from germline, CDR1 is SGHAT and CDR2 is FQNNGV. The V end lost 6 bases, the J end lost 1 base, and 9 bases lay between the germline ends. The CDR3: CASSYNSQETQYF. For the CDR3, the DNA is TGTGCCAGCAGTTATAACAGCCAAGAGACCCAGTACTTC.

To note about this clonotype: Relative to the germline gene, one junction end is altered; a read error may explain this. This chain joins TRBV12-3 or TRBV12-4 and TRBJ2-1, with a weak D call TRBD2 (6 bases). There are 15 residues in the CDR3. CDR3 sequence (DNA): TGTGACAGCTACTTAGCTGGAGGGCCGATGAATGAGCAGTTCTTC. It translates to CDSYLAGGPMNEQFF.

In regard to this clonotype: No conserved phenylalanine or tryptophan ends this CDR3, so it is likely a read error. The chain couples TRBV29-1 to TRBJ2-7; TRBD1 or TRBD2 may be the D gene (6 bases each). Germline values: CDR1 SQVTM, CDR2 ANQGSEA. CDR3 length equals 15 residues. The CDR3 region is CRARTMGGVINEQYL. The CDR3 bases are TGCAGGGCTAGGACGATGGGGGGCGTAATCAACGAGCAGTACTTG.

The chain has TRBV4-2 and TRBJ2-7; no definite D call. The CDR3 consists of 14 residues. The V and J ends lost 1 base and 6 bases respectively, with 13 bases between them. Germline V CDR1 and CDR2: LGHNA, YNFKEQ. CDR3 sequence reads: CASSQGGLACEQYF. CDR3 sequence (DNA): TGTGCCAGCAGCCAAGGGGGATTGGCGTGCGAGCAGTACTTC.

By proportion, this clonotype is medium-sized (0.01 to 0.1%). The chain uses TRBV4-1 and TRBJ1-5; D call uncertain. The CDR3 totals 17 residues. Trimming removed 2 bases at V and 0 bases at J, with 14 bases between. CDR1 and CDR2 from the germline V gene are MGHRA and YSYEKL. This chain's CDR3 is CASSQQMTLYSNQPQHF. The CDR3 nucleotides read TGCGCCAGCAGCCAACAAATGACACTTTATAGCAATCAGCCCCAGCATTTT.

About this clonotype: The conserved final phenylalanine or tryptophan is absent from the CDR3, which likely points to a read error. The CDR3 DNA is TGTGCCAGCACTCCACAGGTGTCCCTCCGCACTGAAGCTTTCATT. Its translation: CASTPQVSLRTEAFI. The chain is built from TRBV12-3 or TRBV12-4 and TRBJ1-1, with D possibly TRBD1 on 5 matching bases. Trimming removed 7 bases at V and 4 bases at J, with 19 bases between. CDR3 length equals 15 residues.

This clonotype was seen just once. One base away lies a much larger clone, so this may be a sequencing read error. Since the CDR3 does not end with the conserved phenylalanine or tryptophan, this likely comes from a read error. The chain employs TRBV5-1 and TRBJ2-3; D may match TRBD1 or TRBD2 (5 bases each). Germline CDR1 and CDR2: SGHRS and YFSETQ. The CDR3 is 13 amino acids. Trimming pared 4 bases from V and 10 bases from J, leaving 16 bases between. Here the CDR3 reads CASSLDGAVAQYL. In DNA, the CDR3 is TGCGCCAGCAGCCTGGACGGGGCCGTGGCGCAGTATCTT.

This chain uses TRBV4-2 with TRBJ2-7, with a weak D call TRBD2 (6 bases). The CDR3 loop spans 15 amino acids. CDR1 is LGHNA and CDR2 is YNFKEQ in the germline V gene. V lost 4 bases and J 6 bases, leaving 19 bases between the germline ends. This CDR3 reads CASSRDRLVSTEQYF. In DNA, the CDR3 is TGTGCCAGCAGCCGAGATAGACTAGTAAGTACCGAGCAGTACTTC.

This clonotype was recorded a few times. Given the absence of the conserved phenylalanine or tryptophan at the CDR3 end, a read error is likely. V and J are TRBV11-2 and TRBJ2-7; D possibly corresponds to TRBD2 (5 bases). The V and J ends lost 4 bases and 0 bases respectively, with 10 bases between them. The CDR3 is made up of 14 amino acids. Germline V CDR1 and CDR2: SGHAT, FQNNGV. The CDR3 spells CASSSNGNSYEQYL. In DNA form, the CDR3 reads TGTGCCAGCAGCTCTAACGGGAACTCCTACGAGCAGTACCTC.

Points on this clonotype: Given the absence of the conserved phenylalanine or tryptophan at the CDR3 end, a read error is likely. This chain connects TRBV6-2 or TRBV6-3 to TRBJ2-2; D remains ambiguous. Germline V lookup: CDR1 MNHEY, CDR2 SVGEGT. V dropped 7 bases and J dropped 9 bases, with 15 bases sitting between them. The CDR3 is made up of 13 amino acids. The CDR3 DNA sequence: TGTGCCAGCACCATAGGGTCCCACTGGGAGCTGTTTTCT. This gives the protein CASTIGSHWELFS.

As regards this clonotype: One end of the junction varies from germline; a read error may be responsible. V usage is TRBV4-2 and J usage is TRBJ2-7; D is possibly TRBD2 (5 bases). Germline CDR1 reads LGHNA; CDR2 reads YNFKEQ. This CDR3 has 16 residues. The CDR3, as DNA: TGTGCCAGCAACCAAGGAACGGACTCAGAAGGCTACGAGCAGTACTTC. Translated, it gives CASNQGTDSEGYEQYF.

This chain's CDR3 is CASSMQLRKPEQYF. The CDR3 DNA reads as TGTGCCAGCAGCATGCAGCTCCGGAAACCCGAGCAGTACTTC. The chain recombines TRBV13 with TRBJ2-7; D is unclear. Germline V CDR1 and CDR2: PRHDT, FYEKMQ (reference sequence). V was clipped by 5 bases and J by 6 bases, with 17 bases between them. CDR3 length equals 14 residues.

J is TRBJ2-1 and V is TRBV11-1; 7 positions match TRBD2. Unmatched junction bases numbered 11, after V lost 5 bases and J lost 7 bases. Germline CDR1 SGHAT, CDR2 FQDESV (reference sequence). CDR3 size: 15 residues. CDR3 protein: CASSQTSWHKNEQFF. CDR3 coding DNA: TGTGCCAGCAGCCAGACTAGCTGGCACAAGAATGAGCAGTTCTTC.

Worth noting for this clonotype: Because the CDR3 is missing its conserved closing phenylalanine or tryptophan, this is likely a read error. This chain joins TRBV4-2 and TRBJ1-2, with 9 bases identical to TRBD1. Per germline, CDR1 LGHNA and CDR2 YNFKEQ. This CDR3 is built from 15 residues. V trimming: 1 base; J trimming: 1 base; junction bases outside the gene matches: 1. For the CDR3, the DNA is TGTGCCAGCAGCCAAGCGGGACAGGGTAACTATGGCTACACCTAC. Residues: CASSQAGQGNYGYTY.

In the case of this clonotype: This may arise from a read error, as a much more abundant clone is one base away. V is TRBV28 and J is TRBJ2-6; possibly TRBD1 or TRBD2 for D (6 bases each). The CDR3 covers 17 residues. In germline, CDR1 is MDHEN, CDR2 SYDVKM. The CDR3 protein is CASSRSLGGTGANILTF. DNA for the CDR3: TGTGCCAGCAGCCGTTCTTTGGGGGGCACTGGGGCCAACATCCTGACTTTC.

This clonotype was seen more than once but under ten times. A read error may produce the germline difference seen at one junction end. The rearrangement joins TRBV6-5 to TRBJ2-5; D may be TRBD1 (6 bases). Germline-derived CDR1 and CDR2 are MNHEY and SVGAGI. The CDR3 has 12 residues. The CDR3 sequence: CATSRGGETQYF. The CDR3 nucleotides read TGTGCCACCAGTAGAGGGGGAGAGACCCAGTACTTC.

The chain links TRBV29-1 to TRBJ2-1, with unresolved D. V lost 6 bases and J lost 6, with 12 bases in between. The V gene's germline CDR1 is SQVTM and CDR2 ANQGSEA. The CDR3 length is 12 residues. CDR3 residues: CSVVGLINEQFF. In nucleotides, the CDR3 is TGCAGCGTCGTCGGTCTAATCAATGAGCAGTTCTTC.

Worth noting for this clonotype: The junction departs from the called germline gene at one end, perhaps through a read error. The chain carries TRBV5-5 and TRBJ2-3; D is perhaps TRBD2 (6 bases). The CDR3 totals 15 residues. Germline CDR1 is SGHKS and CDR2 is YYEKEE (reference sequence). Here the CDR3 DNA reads TGTGCTAGCAGCCGGGTGGGGGAGGGCACAGATACGCAGTATTTT. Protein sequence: CASSRVGEGTDTQYF.

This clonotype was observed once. The chain's CDR3 is CASTSGGDIQYF. The CDR3, as DNA: TGTGCCAGCACTAGCGGAGGGGACATTCAGTACTTC. The chain carries TRBV6-5 and TRBJ2-4, with TRBD2 matching over 7 bases. Germline CDR1 MNHEY, CDR2 SVGAGI. V dropped 7 bases and J dropped 8; count of bases not matched to a gene: 5. The CDR3 runs to 12 residues.

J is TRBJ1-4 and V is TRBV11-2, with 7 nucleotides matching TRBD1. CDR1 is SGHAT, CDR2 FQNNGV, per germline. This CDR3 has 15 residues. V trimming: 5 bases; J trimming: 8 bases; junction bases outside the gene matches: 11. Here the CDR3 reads CASSVDRFRPEKLFF. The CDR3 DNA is TGTGCCAGCAGCGTGGACAGGTTTCGACCCGAAAAACTGTTTTTT.

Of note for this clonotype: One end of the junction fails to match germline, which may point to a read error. The CDR3 DNA follows: TGTGCCAGCAAAGCCGGCTCCCCTGCAACTAATGAAAAACTGTTTTTC. It is translated as CASKAGSPATNEKLFF. The rearrangement links TRBV6-1 to TRBJ1-4, with D unresolved. The CDR3 extends over 16 amino acids. Germline V gene lookup returns CDR1 MNHNS and CDR2 SASEGT.

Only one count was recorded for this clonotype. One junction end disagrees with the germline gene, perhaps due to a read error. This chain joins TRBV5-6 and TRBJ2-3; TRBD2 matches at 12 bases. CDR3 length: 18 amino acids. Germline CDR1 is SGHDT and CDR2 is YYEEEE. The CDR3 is CASSLVRLAGDRTDTQYF. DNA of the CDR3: TGTGCCAGCAGCTTGGTCCGACTAGCGGGAGACCGCACGGATACGCAGTATTTT.